This is a list of T cell receptor beta chains from one sample in a study of T cells in Graves' hyperthyroidism and ophthalmopathy. Using its own MiXCR run on the multiplex PCR reads, TCRdb lists one record per CDR3 protein. The table includes a few hundred thousand distinct CDR3 sequences, more than 15% detected once. What was sequenced was blood. The origin of the receptors is a young woman with Graves' ophthalmopathy. The CDR3 runs from the conserved cysteine through the conserved F or W. Fields, in order: V gene, J gene, D gene, clone size, CDR3 protein, CDR3 DNA. D genes are given only for firm matches. The size of a clone is reported for some rows only, either as once, few or many, or as a class for expanded clones.

>TRBV20-1|TRBJ2-3|NA|NA
CSASFDDTQYF
TGCAGTGCTAGCTTTGACGATACGCAGTATTTT
>TRBV11-3|TRBJ2-7|TRBD2|many
CASSGGRPREQYF
TGTGCCAGCAGCGGCGGGAGACCCCGGGAGCAGTACTTC
>TRBV30|TRBJ1-5|NA|many
CAWSVLKGSQPQHF
TGTGCCTGGAGTGTACTGAAGGGCAGTCAGCCCCAGCATTTT
>TRBV18|TRBJ2-6|NA|NA
CASSPRSVTGANVLTF
TGTGCCAGCTCACCACGGTCCGTGACTGGGGCCAACGTCCTGACTTTC
>TRBV19|TRBJ2-1|NA|NA
CASSIKSRTNEQFF
TGTGCCAGTAGTATTAAAAGTCGGACCAATGAGCAGTTCTTC
>TRBV5-5|TRBJ1-4|NA|NA
CASSPVVGRFNEKLFF
TGTGCCAGCAGCCCGGTGGTCGGACGGTTTAATGAAAAACTGTTTTTT
>TRBV7-3|TRBJ1-2|NA|many
CASSLTGMGIDGYTF
TGTGCCAGCAGCTTAACGGGGATGGGTATAGATGGCTACACCTTC
>TRBV6-1|TRBJ2-7|NA|few
CASSSDGYEQYF
TGTGCCAGCAGCTCCGACGGCTACGAGCAGTACTTC
>TRBV20-1|TRBJ1-3|NA|many
CSASLAGNTIYF
TGCAGTGCTAGCCTCGCAGGAAACACCATATATTTT
>TRBV20-1|TRBJ1-2|NA|many
CSARVQGSYTF
TGCAGTGCTAGAGTTCAGGGAAGCTACACCTTC
>TRBV4-3|TRBJ2-5|TRBD1|few
CASSQEDREQETQYF
TGCGCCAGCAGCCAAGAGGACAGGGAACAAGAGACCCAGTACTTC
>TRBV6-1|TRBJ2-7|TRBD1|NA
CASNGQGASYEQYF
TGTGCCAGCAACGGACAGGGGGCTTCCTACGAGCAGTACTTC
>TRBV5-6|TRBJ1-4|NA|NA
CASSTPTGTGEKLFF
TGTGCCAGCAGTACCCCAACAGGGACGGGGGAAAAACTGTTTTTT
>TRBV7-2|TRBJ2-5|NA|many
CASSPGASTEETQYF
TGTGCCAGCAGCCCGGGGGCTAGTACTGAGGAGACCCAGTACTTC
>TRBV5-5|TRBJ2-5|NA|NA
CASSLKRLISLEGETQYF
TGTGCCAGCAGCTTAAAGAGGTTGATCTCATTAGAAGGGGAGACCCAGTACTTC